Each of the 25 T cell receptor beta chains below was sequenced from the same sample in a study of PD-1 blockade in classical Hodgkin lymphoma. As for time point: cycle 4 day 1 (C4D1), after less than 7 weeks of nivolumab. Every patient was affected by relapse after autologous stem cell transplantation, while exposure to brentuximab vedotin was not uniform. Data came from immunoSEQ multiplex PCR; TCRdb stores just in-frame clones and leaves some out. The sample has more than 90,000 clones; just under 80% are singletons. Sequenced here: peripheral blood mononuclear cells (PBMCs), sampled before the fourth cycle of nivolumab. The receptors stem from a human donor with classical Hodgkin lymphoma.

The chain joins TRBV4-2 to TRBJ1-2, with unresolved D. CDR1 and CDR2 (germline): LGHNA, YNFKEQ. This CDR3 is 14 amino acids long. Trimming shortened V by 4 bases and J by 4 bases, and 13 bases separated the two germline ends. The CDR3 DNA reads as TGTGCCAGCAGCCCAGAACGGGAGTTCTATGGCTACACCTTC. Translating gives CASSPEREFYGYTF.

V usage is TRBV11-2 and J usage is TRBJ2-7; 9 bases agree with TRBD1. With 1 base clipped from V and 2 bases from J, the junction kept 3 bases outside the gene matches. The germline V gene has CDR1 SGHAT and CDR2 FQNNGV. The CDR3 spans 15 residues. CDR3 sequence reads: CASSLVGQGTYEQYF. CDR3 coding DNA: TGTGCCAGCAGCTTAGTGGGACAGGGAACCTACGAGCAGTACTTC.

The V gene is TRBV9, the J gene TRBJ2-5; TRBD1 or TRBD2 may be the D gene (5 bases each). Germline V CDR1 and CDR2: SGDLS, YYNGEE. Trimming shortened V by 4 bases and J by 1 base, and 20 bases separated the two germline ends. This CDR3 has 17 residues. The CDR3 DNA is TGTGCCAGCAGCACCCAGTGGGGGTGGGGCGGCCAAGAGACCCAGTACTTC. It encodes CASSTQWGWGGQETQYF. The variable domain in full, with the rest retrieved from reference TRBV9 and TRBJ2-5, is DSGVTQTPKHLITATGQRVTLRCSPRSGDLSVYWYQQSLDQGLQFLIQYYNGEERAKGNILERFSAQQFPDLHSELNLSSLELGDSALYFCASSTQWGWGGQETQYFGPGTRLLVL.

There are many counts of this clone. The chain combines TRBV5-5 with TRBJ2-4, with 7 bases that match TRBD1. The junction had 10 bases not matched to a gene; V was cut back by 0 bases and J by 10 bases. From germline, CDR1 is SGHKS and CDR2 YYEKEE (reference sequence). The CDR3 is made up of 15 amino acids. The CDR3 bases are TGTGCCAGCAGCTTGGGATCGTACAGGGGCCGGATTCAGTACTTC. Translating gives CASSLGSYRGRIQYF.

This clone was observed a few times. V gene TRBV6-5 combines with J gene TRBJ1-2, with TRBD1 matching over 9 bases. The length of the CDR3 is 15 residues. Germline CDR1 and CDR2: MNHEY and SVGAGI. Trimming cost V 6 bases and J 8 bases; bases outside gene matches: 13. CDR3 sequence: CASSRQGEGLGGYTF. DNA for the CDR3: TGTGCCAGCAGCCGACAGGGGGAAGGTCTGGGCGGCTACACCTTC.

The gene calls are TRBV18 and TRBJ2-5; D not certain. V was trimmed by 3 bases and J by 2 bases, leaving 7 bases between them. CDR1 and CDR2 (germline): KGHSH, LQKENI. The CDR3 has 13 residues. The CDR3 here is CASSPAVQETQYF. The CDR3 nucleotides are TGTGCCAGCTCACCGGCCGTACAAGAGACCCAGTACTTC.

This chain links TRBV2 with TRBJ2-5; TRBD2 matches 8 bases. After removal of 11 bases from V and 4 bases from J, the junction contained 15 bases not matched to a gene. Germline loops: CDR1 SNHLY, CDR2 FYNNEI. CDR3 length: 15 amino acids. CDR3: CAVDRPAGALETQYF. CDR3 DNA sequence: TGTGCCGTCGATAGACCAGCGGGAGCTTTAGAGACCCAGTACTTC.

This clone came up a few times. V is TRBV5-1 and J is TRBJ1-2, with D tentatively TRBD1 (5 bases). V was trimmed by 2 bases and J by 8 bases, leaving 13 bases between them. Germline values: CDR1 SGHRS, CDR2 YFSETQ. The CDR3 has 13 residues. The CDR3 protein is CASSFTGAEGYTF. The CDR3 DNA reads TGCGCCAGCAGCTTTACTGGGGCGGAGGGCTACACCTTC. Complete variable domain (other parts from reference TRBV5-1 and TRBJ1-2): KAGVTQTPRYLIKTRGQQVTLSCSPISGHRSVSWYQQTPGQGLQFLFEYFSETQRNKGNFPGRFSGRQFSNSRSEMNVSTLELGDSALYLCASSFTGAEGYTFGSGTRLTVV.

Here the CDR3 reads CASSTTQGQLNTEAFF. CDR3 DNA: TGTGCCAGCTCCACAACCCAGGGACAGTTGAACACTGAAGCTTTCTTT. The rearrangement uses TRBV18 and TRBJ1-1, with 7 bases fitting TRBD1. CDR3 length: 16 amino acids. The germline gives CDR1 KGHSH, CDR2 LQKENI. V gave up 6 bases and J gave up 0 bases; unmatched junction bases: 10.

The chain joins TRBV27 to TRBJ1-5, with 7 bases that match TRBD1. Trimming removed 3 bases from V and 7 bases from J; junction bases left unmatched: 3. There are 13 residues in the CDR3. Germline loops: CDR1 MNHEY, CDR2 SMNVEV (reference sequence). The DNA of the CDR3 is TGTGCCAGCAGTTTGGACAGGAGGCAGCCCCAGCATTTT. Protein product: CASSLDRRQPQHF.

The chain combines TRBV5-6 with TRBJ1-5, with 9 bases fitting TRBD1. Trimming removed 1 base from V and 4 bases from J; junction bases left unmatched: 6. There are 16 residues in the CDR3. Germline values: CDR1 SGHDT, CDR2 YYEEEE. This chain's CDR3 is CASSLSGTGQNQPQHF. The CDR3 nucleotides are TGTGCCAGCAGCTTGAGCGGGACAGGGCAGAATCAGCCCCAGCATTTT.

The gene calls are TRBV7-9 and TRBJ2-2, with D possibly called TRBD1 or TRBD2 (6 bases each). V shed 5 bases and J shed 7 bases, with 11 bases lying between them. Germline lookup yields CDR1 SEHNR and CDR2 FQNEAQ (reference sequence). This CDR3 comprises 13 residues. The CDR3 sequence is CASSQGGFGELFF. CDR3 sequence (DNA): TGTGCCAGCAGCCAAGGGGGGTTCGGGGAGCTGTTTTTT.

The rearrangement links TRBV6-5 to TRBJ1-1; D unclear. V was cut by 2 bases and J by 0 bases, with 7 bases left in between. This CDR3 contains 14 residues. Germline V gives CDR1 MNHEY, CDR2 SVGAGI. CDR3 loop: CASSYRQMNTEAFF. The CDR3 nucleotides are TGTGCCAGCAGTTACAGGCAGATGAACACTGAAGCTTTCTTT.

The CDR3 DNA reads TGTGCCAGCAGTTTAATGGCAGGGGCGGACACTGAAGCTTTCTTT. Residues: CASSLMAGADTEAFF. The genes are TRBV28 and TRBJ1-1, with D possibly being TRBD1 (6 bases). The CDR3 covers 15 residues. V dropped 2 bases and J dropped 3 bases, with 13 bases sitting between them. Germline assignment: CDR1 MDHEN and CDR2 SYDVKM.

This chain uses TRBV28 with TRBJ1-2; 7 nucleotides align to TRBD1. Germline V gene sequence: CDR1 MDHEN, CDR2 SYDVKM. After removal of 4 bases from V and 12 bases from J, the junction contained 5 bases not matched to a gene. The CDR3 runs 11 residues. Written as DNA, the CDR3 is TGTGCCAGCAGTTGGGAGGGGGCTCACACCTTC. It codes for CASSWEGAHTF.

The genes are TRBV7-2 and TRBJ2-3; D is tentatively TRBD1 or TRBD2 (5 bases each). The length of the CDR3 is 15 residues. Germline CDR1 reads SGHTA; CDR2 reads FQGNSA. Trimming cost V 0 bases and J 6 bases, with 13 bases left between them. Written as DNA, the CDR3 is TGTGCCAGCAGCTTAGCTCTGGGGTGGGACGATACGCAGTATTTT. It yields the protein CASSLALGWDDTQYF.

The rearrangement links TRBV10-3 to TRBJ2-7; 12 positions agree with TRBD2. The germline CDR1 and CDR2 sequences are ENHRY and SYGVKD. This CDR3 comprises 17 residues. The ends lost 7 bases at V and 4 bases at J; junction bases unmatched: 14. The CDR3 nucleotides read TGTGCCATCACCGGGGTGGAGACTAGCGGGGGTATTTACGAGCAGTACTTC. Protein: CAITGVETSGGIYEQYF.

This clone was found once. This chain joins TRBV7-9 and TRBJ1-2, with 11 nucleotides matching TRBD1. The V segment lost 5 bases and the J segment 3 bases; nucleotides outside the gene matches: 8. CDR1 and CDR2 from the germline V gene are SEHNR and FQNEAQ (reference sequence). The length of the CDR3 is 16 residues. The CDR3 DNA reads as TGTGCCAGCAGCCGGACAGGGGGCGCGGTATACTATGGCTACACCTTC. Translation: CASSRTGGAVYYGYTF.

The J gene is TRBJ2-2, the V gene TRBV6-1; D possibly corresponds to TRBD2 (6 bases). Trimming pared 7 bases from V and 4 bases from J, leaving 16 bases between. The CDR3 runs 15 residues. CDR1 is MNHNS, CDR2 SASEGT, per germline. CDR3 DNA: TGTGCCAGCACGCCCTCGGGGGTATTCACCGGGGAGCTGTTTTTT. Translated: CASTPSGVFTGELFF.

The chain recombines TRBV27 with TRBJ2-7; 7 bases fit TRBD2. Unmatched junction bases numbered 7, after V lost 2 bases and J lost 6 bases. Germline CDR1 reads MNHEY; CDR2 reads SMNVEV (reference sequence). This CDR3 has 14 amino acids. The CDR3 region is CASSLRGGRGEQYF. CDR3 nucleotide sequence: TGTGCCAGCAGTTTAAGGGGAGGGAGGGGCGAGCAGTACTTC.

The chain is built from TRBV6-5 and TRBJ1-1; D is undetermined. V lost 2 bases and J 1 base, leaving 5 bases between the germline ends. Germline loops: CDR1 MNHEY, CDR2 SVGAGI. CDR3 size: 13 residues. The CDR3 DNA is TGTGCCAGCAGTTACAATCAGAACACTGAAGCTTTCTTT. Protein: CASSYNQNTEAFF.

This clone appeared a single time. The V gene is TRBV5-4, the J gene TRBJ2-7, with TRBD2 matching 9 bases. Germline values: CDR1 SGHNT, CDR2 YYREEE (reference sequence). V gave up 6 bases and J gave up 7 bases; unmatched junction bases: 11. The CDR3 has 14 amino acids. CDR3 in amino acids: CASKDLAAGGEQYF. The DNA for the CDR3 is TGTGCCAGCAAAGATCTAGCGGCGGGGGGGGAGCAGTACTTC.

The CDR3 DNA reads TGTGCCAGCAGGTTGACAAGCACAGATACGCAGTATTTT. Residues: CASRLTSTDTQYF. The chain has TRBV14 and TRBJ2-3; unclear D gene. The CDR3 runs to 13 residues. Germline V gives CDR1 SGHDN, CDR2 FVKESK. Trimming took off 6 bases at V and 0 bases at J, with 7 bases between the two ends.

The chain links TRBV7-2 to TRBJ2-3; 11 bases agree with TRBD2. The J segment lost 0 bases and the V segment lost 1 base, leaving 3 bases of the junction unmatched. Germline CDR1 and CDR2: SGHTA and FQGNSA. This CDR3 contains 17 residues. CDR3 nucleotide sequence: TGTGCCAGCAGCTTAGAGCTAGCGGGGGGTAGCACAGATACGCAGTATTTT. Residues: CASSLELAGGSTDTQYF.

This clone was seen a handful of times. The CDR3 DNA reads TGTGCCAGCAGCGTAACAGGGAGCAATCAGCCCCAGCATTTT. This translates into CASSVTGSNQPQHF. The V call is TRBV7-2, the J call TRBJ1-5, with D possibly being TRBD1 (6 bases). The CDR3 contains 14 residues. Per the germline V gene, CDR1 is SGHTA and CDR2 is FQGNSA. V lost 5 bases and J lost 1, with 9 bases in between. The variable domain in full, completed from reference TRBV7-2 and TRBJ1-5, reads GAGVSQSPSNKVTEKGKDVELRCDPISGHTALYWYRQSLGQGLEFLIYFQGNSAPDKSGLPSDRFSAERTGGSVSTLTIQRTQQEDSAVYLCASSVTGSNQPQHFGDGTRLSIL.